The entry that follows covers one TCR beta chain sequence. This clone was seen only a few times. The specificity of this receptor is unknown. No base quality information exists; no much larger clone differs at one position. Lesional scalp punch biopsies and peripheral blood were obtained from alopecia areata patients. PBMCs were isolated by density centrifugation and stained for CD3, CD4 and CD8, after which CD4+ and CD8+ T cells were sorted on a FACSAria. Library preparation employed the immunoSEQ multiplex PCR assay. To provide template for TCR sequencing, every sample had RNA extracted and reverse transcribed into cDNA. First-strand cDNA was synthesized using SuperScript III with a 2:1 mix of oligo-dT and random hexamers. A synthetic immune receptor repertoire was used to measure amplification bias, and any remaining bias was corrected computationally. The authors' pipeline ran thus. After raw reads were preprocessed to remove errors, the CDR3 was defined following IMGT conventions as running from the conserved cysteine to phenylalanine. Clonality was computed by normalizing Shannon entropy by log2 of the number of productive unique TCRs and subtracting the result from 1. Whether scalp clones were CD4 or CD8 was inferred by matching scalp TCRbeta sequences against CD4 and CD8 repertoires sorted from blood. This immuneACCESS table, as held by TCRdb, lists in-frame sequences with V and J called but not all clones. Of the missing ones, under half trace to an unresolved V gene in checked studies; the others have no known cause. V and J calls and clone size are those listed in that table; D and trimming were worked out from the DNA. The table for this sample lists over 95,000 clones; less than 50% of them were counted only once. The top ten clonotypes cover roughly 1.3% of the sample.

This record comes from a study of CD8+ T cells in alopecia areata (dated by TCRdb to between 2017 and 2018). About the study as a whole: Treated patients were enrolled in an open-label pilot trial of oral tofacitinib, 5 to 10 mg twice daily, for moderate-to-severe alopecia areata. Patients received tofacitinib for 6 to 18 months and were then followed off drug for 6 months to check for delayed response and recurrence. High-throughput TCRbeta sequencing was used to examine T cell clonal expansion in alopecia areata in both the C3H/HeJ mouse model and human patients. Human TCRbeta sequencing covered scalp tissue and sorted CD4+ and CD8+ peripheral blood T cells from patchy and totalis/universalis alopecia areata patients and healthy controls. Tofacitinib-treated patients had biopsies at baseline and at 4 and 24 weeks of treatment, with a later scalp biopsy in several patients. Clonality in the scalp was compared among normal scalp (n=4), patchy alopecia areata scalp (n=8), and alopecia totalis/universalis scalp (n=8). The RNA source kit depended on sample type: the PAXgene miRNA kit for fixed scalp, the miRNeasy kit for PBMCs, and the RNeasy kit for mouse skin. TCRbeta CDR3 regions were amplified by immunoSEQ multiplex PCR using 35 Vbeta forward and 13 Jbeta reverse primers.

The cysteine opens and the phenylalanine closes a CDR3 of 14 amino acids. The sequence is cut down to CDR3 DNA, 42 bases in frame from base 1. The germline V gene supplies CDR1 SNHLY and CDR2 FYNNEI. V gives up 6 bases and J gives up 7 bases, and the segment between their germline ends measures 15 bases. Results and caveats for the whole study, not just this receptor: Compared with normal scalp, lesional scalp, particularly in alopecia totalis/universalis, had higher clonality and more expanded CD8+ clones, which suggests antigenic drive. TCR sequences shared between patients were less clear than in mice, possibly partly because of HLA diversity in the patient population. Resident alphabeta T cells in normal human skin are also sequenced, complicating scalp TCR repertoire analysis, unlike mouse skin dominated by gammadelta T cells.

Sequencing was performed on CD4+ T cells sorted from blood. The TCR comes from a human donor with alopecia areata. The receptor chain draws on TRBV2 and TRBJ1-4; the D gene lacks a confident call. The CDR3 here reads CASSTAGYGEKLFF. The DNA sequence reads TGTGCCAGCAGCACCGCAGGTTACGGTGAAAAACTGTTTTTT.